This entry concerns a single TCR beta chain. Its antigen is currently unknown. Trimming took 0 bases from V and 3 from J; bases not matched to a gene: 5. The CDR3 runs 16 residues. Germline V gene data show CDR1 as SQVTM and CDR2 as ANQGSEA. This sample was included in a study of T-cell reconstitution after alpha-beta-depleted transplantation in children. Overall study findings and caveats: Expanded graft clones numbering several hundred reportedly gave rise to alpha-beta T cells about two months after transplant. The high TCRbeta diversity at day 60 in some patients came from surviving recipient T cells and thymic progenitors. T cells produced anew were the main source of T-cell counts and diversity one year after transplant.

Unique molecular identifiers were incorporated during preparation of the TCRbeta library. TCRdb passed the PCR reads through MiXCR, listing each CDR3 protein once. The table includes about 980,000 distinct CDR3 sequences, roughly 31% detected once. The sequenced sample was PBMCs, mostly from graft donor cells, obtained 360 days after TCRalphabeta/CD19-depleted stem cell transplant. The clonotype was recovered from a boy in the first two years of life who had a stem cell transplant for SCID, so the T cells may come from the graft donor. The chain combines TRBV29-1 with TRBJ2-1, with 10 bases fitting TRBD2. CDR3 DNA: TGCAGCGTTGAAGATCTCACTAGCGGGGTCTACAATGAGCAGTTCTTC. Translating it yields CSVEDLTSGVYNEQFF.